This TCR beta chain originates from a study of blood T cell repertoires in COVID-19. Study at large: Researchers got acute and convalescent COVID-19 samples from the United States, Italy and Spain.

Original methodology: Amplified reference gene primers provided the basis for estimating nucleated cell counts. Some clones are missing from TCRdb's copy, which holds only in-frame ones; the method was immunoSEQ multiplex PCR. That table is the source of V, J and clone size, and D and trimming were worked out from the DNA. The table lists approximately 450,000 clones, nearly 90% of them singletons. The CDR3 covers 13 residues. Germline values: CDR1 LNHDA, CDR2 SQIVND (reference sequence). Trimming took 10 bases from V and 4 from J, leaving 16 bases between them. Enrolled through a virtual design, the participants were between roughly 18 and 89 years of age and came from about two dozen US areas. Cohort placement rested on clinical history that participants reported themselves.

The V gene is TRBV19, the J gene TRBJ1-2, with D hard to call. The sequenced sample consisted of PBMCs or T cells enriched from blood (not recorded which). This receptor was identified in a woman between 18 and 30 years old with acute COVID-19. The CDR3 region has the DNA TGTGCCACCTCCGGTGCGGCGGCCTATGGCTACACCTTC. Protein: CATSGAAAYGYTF.